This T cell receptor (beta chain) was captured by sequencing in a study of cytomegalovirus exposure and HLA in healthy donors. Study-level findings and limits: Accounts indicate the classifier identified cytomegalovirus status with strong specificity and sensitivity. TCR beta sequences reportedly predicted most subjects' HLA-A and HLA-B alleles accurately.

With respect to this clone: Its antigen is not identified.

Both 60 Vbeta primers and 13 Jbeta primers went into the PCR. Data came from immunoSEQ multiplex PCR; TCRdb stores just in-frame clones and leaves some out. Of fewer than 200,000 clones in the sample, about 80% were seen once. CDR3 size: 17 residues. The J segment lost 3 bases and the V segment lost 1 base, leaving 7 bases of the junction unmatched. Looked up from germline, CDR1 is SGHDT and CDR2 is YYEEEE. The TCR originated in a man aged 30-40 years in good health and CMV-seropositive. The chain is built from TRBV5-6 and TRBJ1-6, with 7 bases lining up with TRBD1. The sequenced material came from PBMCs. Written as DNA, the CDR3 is TGTGCCAGCAGCTTGAGGATTGGACAGGACTATAATTCACCCCTCCACTTT. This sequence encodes CASSLRIGQDYNSPLHF.